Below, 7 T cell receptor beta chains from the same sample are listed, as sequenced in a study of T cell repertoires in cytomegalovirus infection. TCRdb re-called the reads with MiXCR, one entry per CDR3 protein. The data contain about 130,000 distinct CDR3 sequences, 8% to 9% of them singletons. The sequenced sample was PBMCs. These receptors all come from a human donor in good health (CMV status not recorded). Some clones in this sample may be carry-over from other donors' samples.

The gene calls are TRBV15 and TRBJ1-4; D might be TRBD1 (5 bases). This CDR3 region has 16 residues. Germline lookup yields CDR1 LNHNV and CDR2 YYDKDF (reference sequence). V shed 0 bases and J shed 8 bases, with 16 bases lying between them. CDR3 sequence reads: CATSRDFKGSGEKLFF. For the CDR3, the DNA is TGTGCCACCAGCAGAGATTTTAAGGGGTCCGGGGAAAAACTGTTTTTT.

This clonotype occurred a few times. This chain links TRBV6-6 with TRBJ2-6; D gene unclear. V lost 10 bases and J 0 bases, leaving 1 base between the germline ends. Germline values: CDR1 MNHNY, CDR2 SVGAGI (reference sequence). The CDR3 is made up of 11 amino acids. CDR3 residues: CATSGANVLTF. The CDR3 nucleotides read TGTGCCACCTCTGGGGCCAACGTCCTGACTTTC.

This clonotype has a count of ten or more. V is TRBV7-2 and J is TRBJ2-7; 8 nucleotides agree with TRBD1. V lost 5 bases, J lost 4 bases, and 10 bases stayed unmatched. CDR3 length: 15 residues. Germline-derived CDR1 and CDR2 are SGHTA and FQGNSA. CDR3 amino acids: CASSAATGETYEQYF. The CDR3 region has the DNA TGTGCCAGCAGCGCGGCGACAGGGGAAACGTACGAGCAGTACTTC.

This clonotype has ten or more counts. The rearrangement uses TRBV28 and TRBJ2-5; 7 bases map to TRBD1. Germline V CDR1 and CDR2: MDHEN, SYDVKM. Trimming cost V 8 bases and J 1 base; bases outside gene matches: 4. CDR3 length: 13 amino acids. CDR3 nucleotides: TGTGCCAGCTTAAGACAGGGCCAAGAGACCCAGTACTTC. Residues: CASLRQGQETQYF. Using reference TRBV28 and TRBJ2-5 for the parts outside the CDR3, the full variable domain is DVKVTQSSRYLVKRTGEKVFLECVQDMDHENMFWYRQDPGLGLRLIYFSYDVKMKEKGDIPEGYSVSREKKERFSLILESASTNQTSMYLCASLRQGQETQYFGPGTRLLVL.

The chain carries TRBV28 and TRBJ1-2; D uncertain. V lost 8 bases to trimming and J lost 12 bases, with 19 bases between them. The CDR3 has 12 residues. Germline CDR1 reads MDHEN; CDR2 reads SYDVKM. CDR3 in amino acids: CASAPIGRPHTF. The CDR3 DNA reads TGTGCCAGCGCTCCCATAGGGCGCCCTCACACCTTC.

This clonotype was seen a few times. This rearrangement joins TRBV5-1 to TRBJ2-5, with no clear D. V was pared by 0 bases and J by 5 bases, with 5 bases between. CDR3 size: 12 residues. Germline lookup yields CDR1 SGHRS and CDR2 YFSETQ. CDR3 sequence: CASSLGMETQYF. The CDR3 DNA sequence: TGCGCCAGCAGCTTGGGCATGGAGACCCAGTACTTC.

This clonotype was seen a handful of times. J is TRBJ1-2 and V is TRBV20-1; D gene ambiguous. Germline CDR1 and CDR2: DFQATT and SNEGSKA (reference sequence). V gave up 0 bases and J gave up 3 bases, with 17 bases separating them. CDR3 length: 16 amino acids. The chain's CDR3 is CSARDNRKKVDYGYTF. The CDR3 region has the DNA TGCAGTGCTAGAGATAACCGGAAAAAGGTTGACTATGGCTACACCTTC.